A selection of T cell receptor beta chains follows, all from one sample in a study of PD-1 blockade in mismatch repair-deficient tumors. Repertoires were generated with immunoSEQ multiplex PCR, while TCRdb's copy carries only in-frame clones and drops some. The data hold about 130,000 clones, with approximately 91% observed a single time. Sequences were derived from peripheral blood, sampled 72 weeks after starting pembrolizumab. The receptors were gathered from an adult with mismatch repair-deficient cancer. The CDR3 runs from the conserved cysteine through the conserved F or W.

TRBV9,TRBJ2-1,18,CASSVTPQERGWVNEQFF
TRBV27,TRBJ2-1,14,CASSLSKASHEQFF
TRBV18,TRBJ1-1,14,CASSHTGVRAEAFF
TRBV5-1,TRBJ2-5,16,CASSLGRTGSQETQYF
TRBV6-6,TRBJ1-5,14,CASSYGEDYQPQHF
TRBV7-6,TRBJ1-5,13,CASSLGGDQPQHF
TRBV28,TRBJ1-1,15,CASSFPFGRGTEAFF
TRBV27,TRBJ2-3,17,CASSPGLAASSTDTQYF
TRBV5-1,TRBJ2-3,18,CASSHNIEGDRVKDTQYF
TRBV9,TRBJ2-1,13,CASSVSFYNEQFF
TRBV18,TRBJ1-2,13,CASSPGGSYGYTF
TRBV6-6,TRBJ2-1,14,CAISAGGLGYEQFF
TRBV5-1,TRBJ2-3,15,CASSLHPDGADTQYF
TRBV6-1,TRBJ2-5,13,CASTSGPRETQYF
TRBV9,TRBJ2-7,14,CASSPSGGLSEQYF
TRBV5-5,TRBJ2-3,17,CASSFRDREPSTDTQYF
TRBV7-8,TRBJ2-7,14,CASSLVFQALEQYF
TRBV28,TRBJ1-5,15,CASREAGGTNQPQHF
TRBV6-1,TRBJ2-7,15,CASSEQGALSYEQYF
TRBV28,TRBJ1-4,16,CASSYSPGAINEKLFF
TRBV2,TRBJ2-2,15,CASTGDGAYSGELFF
TRBV6-1,TRBJ1-1,12,CASFGTRTEAFF
TRBV6-6,TRBJ1-1,14,CASSFAGTAKEAFF
TRBV15,TRBJ1-4,15,CATSSPNGVGEKLFF
TRBV12-5,TRBJ2-2,16,CASGLREGLDTGELFF
TRBV7-2,TRBJ2-1,12,CASGISYNEQFF
TRBV28,TRBJ1-2,12,CASSILRAGYTF
TRBV18,TRBJ2-7,14,CASSRTRSSYEQYF
TRBV15,TRBJ2-1,15,CATSREGGASNEQFF
TRBV29-1,TRBJ2-3,13,CSVGEGGADTQYF
TRBV30,TRBJ2-1,14,CAWSVGYPYNEQFF
TRBV10-2,TRBJ2-7,14,CATGTGVGSYEQYF
TRBV27,TRBJ2-6,18,CASRSRGGLLTGANVLTF
TRBV25-1,TRBJ2-7,14,CASSELRVGHEQYF
TRBV7-7,TRBJ2-1,15,CASSLARSSYNEQFF
TRBV29-1,TRBJ2-7,15,CSVVDPRRSSYEQYF
TRBV19,TRBJ2-1,14,CASRGAGSYNEQFF
TRBV29-1,TRBJ1-1,16,CSVDSGAKNMYTEAFF
TRBV10-2,TRBJ2-2,17,CASSGLWGTTYTGELFF
TRBV27,TRBJ1-1,14,CASSLLGGVTEAFF
TRBV10-2,TRBJ2-7,12,CASRGNSYEQYF
TRBV14,TRBJ2-3,14,CASSRWEITDTQYF
TRBV7-9,TRBJ2-2,16,CASSLVLAANTGELFF
TRBV28,TRBJ2-2,17,CASSLVHRGLRIGELFF